This is a list of T cell receptor beta chains from one sample in a study of T cell changes during pregnancy in multiple sclerosis. Using immunoSEQ multiplex PCR, the repertoire was profiled, and TCRdb retains in-frame clones only, with some absent. The sample records about 110,000 clones, 80% to 95% being singletons. The specimen was peripheral blood, collected in the third trimester of pregnancy. The receptors here all came from a female donor with multiple sclerosis, enrolled in a pregnancy study. CDR3s include the opening cysteine and the closing phenylalanine or tryptophan. D genes are given only for firm matches. A row's size may be missing; if present it is once, few, many or a size class.

d_gene: NA
j_gene: TRBJ1-1
v_gene: TRBV7-3
abundance: NA
CDR3aa: CASSATSLGEAFF
CDR3nt: TGTGCCAGCAGCGCCACTAGTCTAGGGGAAGCTTTCTTT

d_gene: NA
j_gene: TRBJ1-1
v_gene: TRBV12-5
abundance: NA
CDR3aa: CASGLLDNTEAFF
CDR3nt: TGTGCTAGTGGTTTGCTAGATAACACTGAAGCTTTCTTT

d_gene: NA
j_gene: TRBJ2-4
v_gene: TRBV28
abundance: NA
CDR3aa: CASSLRGGNIQYF
CDR3nt: TGTGCCAGCAGTTTACGGGGTGGGAACATTCAGTACTTC

d_gene: NA
j_gene: TRBJ2-2
v_gene: TRBV7-3
abundance: few
CDR3aa: CASSFAGQSPTQLFF
CDR3nt: TGTGCCAGCAGCTTCGCAGGACAGTCTCCTACCCAGCTGTTTTTT

d_gene: TRBD1
j_gene: TRBJ2-7
v_gene: TRBV6-1
abundance: NA
CDR3aa: CASSEQGEGEQYF
CDR3nt: TGTGCCAGCAGTGAACAGGGGGAAGGCGAGCAGTACTTC

d_gene: NA
j_gene: TRBJ2-3
v_gene: TRBV6-1
abundance: once
CDR3aa: CASSEALAWADTQYF
CDR3nt: TGTGCCAGCAGTGAAGCACTAGCCTGGGCAGATACGCAGTATTTT

d_gene: NA
j_gene: TRBJ1-3
v_gene: TRBV30
abundance: NA
CDR3aa: CAWSTTVRPGNTIYF
CDR3nt: TGTGCCTGGAGTACCACAGTTCGCCCTGGAAACACCATATATTTT

d_gene: NA
j_gene: TRBJ1-1
v_gene: TRBV10-3
abundance: NA
CDR3aa: CAITSTGNTEAFF
CDR3nt: TGTGCCATCACTTCGACGGGTAACACTGAAGCTTTCTTT

d_gene: NA
j_gene: TRBJ1-1
v_gene: TRBV5-1
abundance: NA
CDR3aa: CASSLAGEGGTEAFF
CDR3nt: TGCGCCAGCAGCTTGGCCGGGGAGGGAGGCACTGAAGCTTTCTTT

d_gene: NA
j_gene: TRBJ2-2
v_gene: TRBV9
abundance: NA
CDR3aa: CASSVGAGLQSGELFF
CDR3nt: TGTGCCAGCAGCGTGGGTGCGGGGCTCCAGAGCGGGGAGCTGTTTTTT

d_gene: NA
j_gene: TRBJ1-1
v_gene: TRBV19
abundance: NA
CDR3aa: CASRSRGQPNTEAFF
CDR3nt: TGTGCCAGTAGGTCCCGAGGCCAGCCGAACACTGAAGCTTTCTTT

d_gene: NA
j_gene: TRBJ2-1
v_gene: TRBV29-1
abundance: NA
CDR3aa: CSVVGGGYNEQFF
CDR3nt: TGCAGCGTCGTGGGAGGCGGCTACAATGAGCAGTTCTTC

d_gene: TRBD2
j_gene: TRBJ2-3
v_gene: TRBV5-4
abundance: NA
CDR3aa: CASSLEVAGADTQYF
CDR3nt: TGTGCCAGCAGCTTGGAAGTAGCGGGAGCAGATACGCAGTATTTT

d_gene: NA
j_gene: TRBJ2-7
v_gene: TRBV27
abundance: NA
CDR3aa: CASSTPGSTSYEQYF
CDR3nt: TGTGCCAGCAGCACACCGGGGTCTACCTCCTACGAGCAGTACTTC

d_gene: NA
j_gene: TRBJ1-5
v_gene: TRBV28
abundance: NA
CDR3aa: CASSLQGQPQHF
CDR3nt: TGTGCCAGCAGTTTACAGGGTCAGCCCCAGCATTTT

d_gene: TRBD1
j_gene: TRBJ1-5
v_gene: TRBV28
abundance: NA
CDR3aa: CASSFRQGGYSNQPQHF
CDR3nt: TGTGCCAGCAGTTTTCGGCAGGGGGGCTATAGCAATCAGCCCCAGCATTTT

d_gene: NA
j_gene: TRBJ1-2
v_gene: TRBV10-3
abundance: NA
CDR3aa: CAIKVTGTYGYTF
CDR3nt: TGTGCCATCAAGGTCACAGGGACCTATGGCTACACCTTC

d_gene: NA
j_gene: TRBJ2-5
v_gene: TRBV5-1
abundance: NA
CDR3aa: CASSASGAGETQYF
CDR3nt: TGCGCCAGCAGCGCCTCAGGGGCGGGAGAGACCCAGTACTTC

d_gene: NA
j_gene: TRBJ1-1
v_gene: TRBV5-1
abundance: NA
CDR3aa: CASSLQGWLPANTEAFF
CDR3nt: TGCGCCAGCAGCTTACAGGGCTGGTTGCCTGCGAACACTGAAGCTTTCTTT

d_gene: NA
j_gene: TRBJ2-3
v_gene: TRBV18
abundance: NA
CDR3aa: CASSSTSDTQYF
CDR3nt: TGTGCCAGCTCATCCACTTCAGATACGCAGTATTTT

d_gene: TRBD1
j_gene: TRBJ2-7
v_gene: TRBV5-1
abundance: NA
CDR3aa: CASSLGGTVTYEQYF
CDR3nt: TGCGCCAGCAGCTTGGGAGGGACAGTAACCTACGAGCAGTACTTC

d_gene: TRBD1
j_gene: TRBJ1-1
v_gene: TRBV16
abundance: NA
CDR3aa: CASSRRGAGGTEAFF
CDR3nt: TGTGCCAGCAGCCGACGTGGGGCAGGGGGCACTGAAGCTTTCTTT

d_gene: NA
j_gene: TRBJ2-7
v_gene: TRBV10-2
abundance: NA
CDR3aa: CASSLDKSYEQYF
CDR3nt: TGCGCCAGCAGTCTGGACAAGTCCTACGAGCAGTACTTC

d_gene: TRBD1
j_gene: TRBJ1-2
v_gene: TRBV7-9
abundance: NA
CDR3aa: CASSLGGQVRGSYTF
CDR3nt: TGTGCCAGCAGCTTAGGGGGACAGGTACGAGGTTCATACACCTTC

d_gene: NA
j_gene: TRBJ1-3
v_gene: TRBV19
abundance: NA
CDR3aa: CATGDRSSGNTIYF
CDR3nt: TGTGCCACGGGGGACCGAAGCTCTGGAAACACCATATATTTT

d_gene: TRBD2
j_gene: TRBJ2-1
v_gene: TRBV7-8
abundance: NA
CDR3aa: CASSLTYGGRIYNEQFF
CDR3nt: TGTGCCAGCAGCTTAACCTACGGCGGGAGGATTTACAATGAGCAGTTCTTC

d_gene: NA
j_gene: TRBJ1-1
v_gene: TRBV29-1
abundance: NA
CDR3aa: CSVEEGSGAEAFF
CDR3nt: TGCAGCGTTGAAGAGGGGTCGGGGGCTGAAGCTTTCTTT

d_gene: NA
j_gene: TRBJ1-1
v_gene: TRBV6-6
abundance: NA
CDR3aa: CASSPENTEAFF
CDR3nt: TGTGCCAGCAGTCCAGAGAACACTGAAGCTTTCTTT

d_gene: TRBD1
j_gene: TRBJ1-4
v_gene: TRBV4-2
abundance: NA
CDR3aa: CASSQPGTGGKTNEKLFF
CDR3nt: TGTGCCAGCAGCCAACCAGGGACAGGGGGCAAGACTAATGAAAAACTGTTTTTT

d_gene: TRBD1
j_gene: TRBJ1-4
v_gene: TRBV7-3
abundance: NA
CDR3aa: CASSPTGTEGKLFF
CDR3nt: TGTGCCAGCAGCCCTACCGGGACAGAGGGAAAACTGTTTTTT

d_gene: NA
j_gene: TRBJ1-3
v_gene: TRBV7-8
abundance: NA
CDR3aa: CASSQADSVSGNTIYF
CDR3nt: TGTGCCAGCAGCCAAGCTGACAGCGTCTCTGGAAACACCATATATTTT

d_gene: NA
j_gene: TRBJ1-2
v_gene: TRBV18
abundance: NA
CDR3aa: CASSPDEVYGYTF
CDR3nt: TGTGCCAGCTCACCGGATGAGGTATATGGCTACACCTTC

d_gene: TRBD1
j_gene: TRBJ2-7
v_gene: TRBV6-5
abundance: NA
CDR3aa: CASRRTGPGYYEQYF
CDR3nt: TGTGCCAGCAGGAGGACAGGGCCCGGCTACTACGAGCAGTACTTC

d_gene: NA
j_gene: TRBJ1-2
v_gene: TRBV25-1
abundance: NA
CDR3aa: CASSEPGGYTF
CDR3nt: TGTGCCAGCAGTGAACCCGGTGGCTACACCTTC

d_gene: TRBD1
j_gene: TRBJ1-1
v_gene: TRBV10-3
abundance: NA
CDR3aa: CAIQGATDTEAFF
CDR3nt: TGTGCCATACAGGGGGCGACGGACACTGAAGCTTTCTTT

d_gene: NA
j_gene: TRBJ1-4
v_gene: TRBV19
abundance: NA
CDR3aa: CASKRAFSQEKLFF
CDR3nt: TGTGCCAGTAAGCGGGCCTTCTCTCAAGAAAAACTGTTTTTT

d_gene: NA
j_gene: TRBJ1-1
v_gene: TRBV18
abundance: NA
CDR3aa: CASSPARGGWTEAFF
CDR3nt: TGTGCCAGCTCACCGGCACGTGGAGGGTGGACTGAAGCTTTCTTT

d_gene: NA
j_gene: TRBJ1-1
v_gene: TRBV9
abundance: NA
CDR3aa: CASSVVAGNTEAFF
CDR3nt: TGTGCCAGCAGCGTAGTAGCGGGGAACACTGAAGCTTTCTTT

d_gene: NA
j_gene: TRBJ2-7
v_gene: TRBV9
abundance: NA
CDR3aa: CASSATGLGEQYF
CDR3nt: TGTGCCAGCAGCGCCACAGGTCTTGGCGAGCAGTACTTC

d_gene: NA
j_gene: TRBJ2-3
v_gene: TRBV21-1
abundance: NA
CDR3aa: CATSCLTDTQYF
CDR3nt: TGTGCCACCTCCTGTCTCACAGATACGCAGTATTTT

d_gene: TRBD1
j_gene: TRBJ2-3
v_gene: TRBV28
abundance: NA
CDR3aa: CASTLDRGRVTDTQYF
CDR3nt: TGTGCCAGCACCCTGGACAGGGGGCGAGTCACAGATACGCAGTATTTT